The next 19 T cell receptor beta chains were all read from a single sample in a study of OX40 agonist ivuxolimab in advanced cancers. The method was immunoSEQ multiplex PCR; TCRdb's version includes in-frame clones alone and lacks a portion of them. This repertoire shows approximately 49,000 clones, 65% to 85% found once; its top ten account for approximately 1.2%. The sequenced sample was CD4+ or CD8+ T cells sorted from blood, obtained in a trial of the OX40 agonist ivuxolimab. The source of these receptors is an adult with an advanced solid tumor such as melanoma, head and neck, liver or kidney cancer.

The chain carries TRBV10-3 and TRBJ2-3; 9 nucleotides agree with TRBD1. The CDR3 contains 15 residues. The J segment lost 1 base and the V segment lost 5 bases, leaving 4 bases of the junction unmatched. Germline V CDR1 and CDR2: ENHRY, SYGVKD. The CDR3 DNA is TGTGCCATCAGTCCAACAGGGGGCGGCACAGATACGCAGTATTTT. Translating it yields CAISPTGGGTDTQYF.

This chain connects TRBV7-3 to TRBJ1-1, with TRBD1 matching 7 bases. Germline CDR1 SGHTA, CDR2 FQGTGA. The CDR3 is 14 amino acids. V gave up 3 bases and J gave up 7 bases; unmatched junction bases: 8. As DNA, the CDR3 is TGTGCCAGCAGCTTGTCCCCAGGGACAGATGAAGCTTTCTTT. Translated: CASSLSPGTDEAFF.

The chain links TRBV2 to TRBJ1-5; TRBD1 might be the D (5 bases). V lost 7 bases, J lost 4 bases, and 11 bases lay in between. Germline V gene lookup returns CDR1 SNHLY and CDR2 FYNNEI. CDR3 length: 13 residues. CDR3 amino acids: CASIQDTNQPQHF. The CDR3 DNA is TGTGCCAGCATTCAGGACACAAATCAGCCCCAGCATTTT. The full variable domain, completed using reference TRBV2 and TRBJ1-5, is EPEVTQTPSHQVTQMGQEVILRCVPISNHLYFYWYRQILGQKVEFLVSFYNNEISEKSEIFDDQFSVERPDGSNFTLKIRSTKLEDSAMYFCASIQDTNQPQHFGDGTRLSIL.

The chain uses TRBV2 and TRBJ2-1, with D tentatively TRBD1 (6 bases). Germline-derived CDR1 and CDR2 are SNHLY and FYNNEI. The CDR3 loop spans 15 amino acids. The germline V and J ends were trimmed by 10 bases and 7 bases, with 23 bases remaining between them. The CDR3 DNA is TGTGCCACCCTGGGGGTGGGGGCGCTGAGTAATGAGCAGTTCTTC. Translated: CATLGVGALSNEQFF.

The chain is built from TRBV5-1 and TRBJ2-3, with 9 nucleotides matching TRBD2. After removal of 4 bases from V and 3 bases from J, the junction contained 9 bases not matched to a gene. The CDR3 extends over 16 amino acids. Looked up from germline, CDR1 is SGHRS and CDR2 is YFSETQ. The CDR3 DNA follows: TGCGCCAGCAGCCTCGGCGGGGGGGCAGGGACAGATACGCAGTATTTT. Translating gives CASSLGGGAGTDTQYF.

The chain uses TRBV5-6 and TRBJ1-2; 11 bases agree with TRBD1. The germline V gene encodes CDR1 SGHDT and CDR2 YYEEEE. V lost 4 bases and J lost 0; bases outside the gene matches: 2. There are 15 residues in the CDR3. CDR3 DNA sequence: TGTGCCAGCAGCGGGGACAGGGGGTCTAACTATGGCTACACCTTC. Translating gives CASSGDRGSNYGYTF.

The J gene is TRBJ2-3, the V gene TRBV4-1, with 8 bases matching TRBD2. Trimming removed 4 bases from V and 2 bases from J; junction bases left unmatched: 14. The CDR3 consists of 18 residues. CDR1 and CDR2 from the germline V gene are MGHRA and YSYEKL. The CDR3 region is CASSLRFRRGLDTDTQYF. The CDR3 DNA follows: TGCGCCAGCAGCCTAAGGTTCAGACGGGGACTAGACACAGATACGCAGTATTTT.

This chain joins TRBV30 and TRBJ2-7; 10 bases are a match to TRBD2. Germline CDR1 reads GTSNPN; CDR2 reads SVGIG (reference sequence). Losses at the gene ends were 2 bases for V and 0 bases for J; bases not matched to a gene: 1. The CDR3 runs 14 residues. CDR3 sequence reads: CAWSRTSGSYEQYF. As DNA, the CDR3 is TGTGCCTGGAGTCGGACTAGCGGCTCCTACGAGCAGTACTTC.

The chain has TRBV2 and TRBJ2-7, with 11 bases lining up with TRBD1. Trimming at V came to 6 bases and at J to 0 bases, leaving 4 bases not matched to a gene. This CDR3 comprises 15 residues. CDR1 is SNHLY and CDR2 is FYNNEI in the germline V gene. Here the CDR3 reads CASREDRGPSYEQYF. CDR3 nucleotides: TGTGCCAGCAGGGAGGACAGGGGGCCCTCCTACGAGCAGTACTTC.

The chain recombines TRBV5-1 with TRBJ2-3; D may be TRBD1 (6 bases). The CDR3 covers 15 residues. V lost 3 bases, J lost 2 bases, and 13 bases lay in between. Germline CDR1 and CDR2: SGHRS and YFSETQ. CDR3 in amino acids: CASSSSGVHTDTQYF. CDR3 nucleotides: TGCGCCAGCAGCTCCTCAGGGGTCCACACAGATACGCAGTATTTT.

The chain joins TRBV5-1 to TRBJ2-3; tentative D call: TRBD1 (6 bases). The CDR3 is made up of 17 amino acids. Germline-derived CDR1 and CDR2 are SGHRS and YFSETQ. Trimming removed 0 bases at V and 6 bases at J, with 20 bases between. The CDR3 region is CASSLGLLSDSFDTQYF. In DNA form, the CDR3 reads TGCGCCAGCAGCTTGGGATTACTTTCGGACAGCTTTGATACGCAGTATTTT.

The rearrangement joins TRBV10-3 to TRBJ1-4; D is ambiguous. This CDR3 contains 15 residues. V lost 0 bases to trimming and J lost 3 bases, with 8 bases between them. CDR1 is ENHRY and CDR2 is SYGVKD in the germline V gene. The DNA for the CDR3 is TGTGCCATCAGTGAGTCGGCCCAGCCTAATGAAAAACTGTTTTTT. It is translated as CAISESAQPNEKLFF.

The rearrangement links TRBV11-3 to TRBJ2-7, with a tentative D call TRBD2 (5 bases). V gave up 5 bases and J gave up 5 bases, with 10 bases separating them. The CDR3 has 12 amino acids. In germline, CDR1 is SGHNT, CDR2 YENEEA. The CDR3 bases are TGTGCCAGCAGCGGCCGGGGTGACGAGCAGTACTTC. Translated, it gives CASSGRGDEQYF.

The chain combines TRBV6-1 with TRBJ1-2; D call uncertain. Deletions cut 3 bases from V and 8 bases from J, with 22 bases between. This CDR3 is 16 amino acids long. CDR1 MNHNS and CDR2 SASEGT come from the germline V gene. The CDR3 region is CASSELWTAIFSGYTF. Written as DNA, the CDR3 is TGTGCCAGCAGTGAGTTATGGACTGCGATTTTTTCGGGCTACACCTTC.

This clone was recorded only once. The chain carries TRBV9 and TRBJ1-5; TRBD1 agrees at 8 bases. This CDR3 contains 15 residues. Per the germline V gene, CDR1 is SGDLS and CDR2 is YYNGEE. V dropped 2 bases and J dropped 4; count of bases not matched to a gene: 5. CDR3 nucleotide sequence: TGTGCCAGCAGCGTTGCCGGGACAGGAAATCAGCCCCAGCATTTT. It codes for CASSVAGTGNQPQHF.

This chain links TRBV7-9 with TRBJ2-7; 15 bases line up with TRBD2. The CDR3 is 16 amino acids. Per germline, CDR1 SEHNR and CDR2 FQNEAQ (reference sequence). The V segment lost 5 bases and the J segment 1 base; nucleotides outside the gene matches: 3. The CDR3 coding sequence is TGTGCCAGCAGCCCTGGGACTAGCGGGAGGTCCTACGAGCAGTACTTC. Protein product: CASSPGTSGRSYEQYF.

The chain employs TRBV2 and TRBJ2-7; the D is unclear. Between the trimmed V and J ends, which lost 1 base and 3 bases, there was a span of 13 bases. The CDR3 sequence is 15 residues long. CDR1 SNHLY and CDR2 FYNNEI come from the germline V gene. CDR3 in amino acids: CASSEGSLRIYEQYF. As DNA, the CDR3 is TGTGCCAGCAGTGAAGGGAGTCTACGGATCTACGAGCAGTACTTC.

J is TRBJ1-6 and V is TRBV6-1, with TRBD1 identical over 8 bases. In germline, CDR1 is MNHNS, CDR2 SASEGT. This CDR3 spans 17 amino acids. V shed 2 bases and J 6 bases; nucleotides not matched to a gene: 9. Written as DNA, the CDR3 is TGTGCCAGCAGTGAAACGAACAGGGGGGACCTTAATTCACCCCTCCACTTT. This translates into CASSETNRGDLNSPLHF.

The chain employs TRBV9 and TRBJ1-1; D is perhaps TRBD1 (5 bases). The V and J ends lost 4 bases and 1 base respectively, with 11 bases between them. The germline CDR1 and CDR2 sequences are SGDLS and YYNGEE. The length of the CDR3 is 14 residues. In DNA form, the CDR3 reads TGTGCCAGCAGCCGCTTGGGGGGGAACACTGAAGCTTTCTTT. This translates into CASSRLGGNTEAFF.